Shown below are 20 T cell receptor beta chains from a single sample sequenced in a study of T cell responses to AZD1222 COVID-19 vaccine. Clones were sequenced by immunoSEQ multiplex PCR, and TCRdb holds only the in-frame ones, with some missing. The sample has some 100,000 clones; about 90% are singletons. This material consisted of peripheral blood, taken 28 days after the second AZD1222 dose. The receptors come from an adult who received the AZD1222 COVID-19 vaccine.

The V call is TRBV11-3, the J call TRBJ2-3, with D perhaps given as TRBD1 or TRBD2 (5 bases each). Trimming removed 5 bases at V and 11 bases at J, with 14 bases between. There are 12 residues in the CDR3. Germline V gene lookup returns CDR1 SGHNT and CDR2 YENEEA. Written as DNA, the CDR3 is TGTGCCAGCAGCAGTCCCGGGGCTGGGCAGTATTTT. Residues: CASSSPGAGQYF.

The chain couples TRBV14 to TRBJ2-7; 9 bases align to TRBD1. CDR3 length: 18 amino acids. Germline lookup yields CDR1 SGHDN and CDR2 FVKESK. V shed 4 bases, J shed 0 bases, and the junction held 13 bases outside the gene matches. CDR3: CASSPPTGGYPSSYEQYF. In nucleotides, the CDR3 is TGTGCCAGCAGCCCCCCCACAGGGGGCTACCCTAGCTCCTACGAGCAGTACTTC. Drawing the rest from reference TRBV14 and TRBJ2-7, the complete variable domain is EAGVTQFPSHSVIEKGQTVTLRCDPISGHDNLYWYRRVMGKEIKFLLHFVKESKQDESGMPNNRFLAERTGGTYSTLKVQPAELEDSGVYFCASSPPTGGYPSSYEQYFGPGTRLTVT.

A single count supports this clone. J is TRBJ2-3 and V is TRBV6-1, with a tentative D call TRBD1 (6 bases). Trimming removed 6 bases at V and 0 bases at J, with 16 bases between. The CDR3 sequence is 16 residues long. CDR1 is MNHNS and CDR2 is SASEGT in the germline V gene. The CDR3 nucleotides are TGTGCCAGCAGAGAACTGCAGGGGCCTAGCACAGATACGCAGTATTTT. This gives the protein CASRELQGPSTDTQYF.

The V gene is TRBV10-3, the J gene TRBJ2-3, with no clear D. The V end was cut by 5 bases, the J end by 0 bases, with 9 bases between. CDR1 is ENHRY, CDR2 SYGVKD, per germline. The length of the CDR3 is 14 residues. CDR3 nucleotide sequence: TGTGCCATCAGTCGGACGGATAGCACAGATACGCAGTATTTT. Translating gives CAISRTDSTDTQYF.

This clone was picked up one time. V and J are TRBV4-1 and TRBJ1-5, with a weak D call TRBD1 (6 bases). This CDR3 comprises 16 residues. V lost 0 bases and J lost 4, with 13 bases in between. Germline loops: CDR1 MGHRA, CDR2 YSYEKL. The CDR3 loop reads CASSQDFRGGNQPQHF. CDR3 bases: TGCGCCAGCAGCCAAGATTTCAGGGGAGGGAATCAGCCCCAGCATTTT.

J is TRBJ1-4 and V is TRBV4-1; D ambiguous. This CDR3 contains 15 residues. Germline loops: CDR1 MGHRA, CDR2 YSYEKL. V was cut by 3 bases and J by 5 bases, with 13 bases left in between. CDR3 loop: CASSQNGVLNEKLFF. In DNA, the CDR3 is TGCGCCAGCAGCCAGAACGGGGTTCTGAATGAAAAACTGTTTTTT.

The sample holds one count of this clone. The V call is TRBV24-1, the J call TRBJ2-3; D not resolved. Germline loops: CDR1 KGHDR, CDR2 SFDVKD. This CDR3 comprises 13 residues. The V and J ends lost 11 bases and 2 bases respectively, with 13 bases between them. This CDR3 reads CASQLRYTDTQYF. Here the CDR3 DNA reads TGTGCCAGCCAGCTCCGGTACACAGATACGCAGTATTTT.

The CDR3 coding sequence is TGTGCCAGCAGCTTAGGAGGGGGCGAGGCAGATACGCAGTATTTT. Protein sequence: CASSLGGGEADTQYF. The chain carries TRBV7-9 and TRBJ2-3; 7 nucleotides agree with TRBD1. The germline gives CDR1 SEHNR, CDR2 FQNEAQ (reference sequence). This CDR3 spans 15 amino acids. Losses at the gene ends were 1 base for V and 4 bases for J; bases not matched to a gene: 5.

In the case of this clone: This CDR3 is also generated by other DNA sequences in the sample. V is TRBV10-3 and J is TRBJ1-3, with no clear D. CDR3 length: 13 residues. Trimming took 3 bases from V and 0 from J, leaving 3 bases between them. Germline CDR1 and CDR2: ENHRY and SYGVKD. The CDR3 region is CAISDASGNTIYF. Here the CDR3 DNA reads TGTGCCATCAGTGATGCCTCTGGAAACACCATATATTTT.

CDR3: CASSLGIRSGARYQETQYF. The CDR3 nucleotides read TGTGCCAGCAGCTTAGGGATTAGGTCGGGGGCAAGGTACCAAGAGACCCAGTACTTC. The chain joins TRBV7-6 to TRBJ2-5; either TRBD1 or TRBD2 may fit D (6 bases each). The CDR3 contains 19 residues. CDR1 is SGHVS, CDR2 FNYEAQ, per germline. Trimming stripped 1 base from V and 0 bases from J, with 21 bases between.

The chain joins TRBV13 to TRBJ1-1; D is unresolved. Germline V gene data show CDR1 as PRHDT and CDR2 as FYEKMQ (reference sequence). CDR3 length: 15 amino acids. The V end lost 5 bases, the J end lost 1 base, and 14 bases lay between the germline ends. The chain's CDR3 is CASSAGEHSNTEAFF. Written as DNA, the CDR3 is TGTGCCAGCAGCGCCGGGGAACACTCGAACACTGAAGCTTTCTTT.

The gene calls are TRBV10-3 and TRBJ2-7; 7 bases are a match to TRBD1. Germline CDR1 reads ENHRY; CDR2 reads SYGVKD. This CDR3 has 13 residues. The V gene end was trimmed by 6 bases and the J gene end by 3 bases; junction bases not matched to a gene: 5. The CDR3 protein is CAIRSQGIYEQYF. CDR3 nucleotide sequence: TGTGCCATCAGGTCACAGGGGATCTACGAGCAGTACTTC.

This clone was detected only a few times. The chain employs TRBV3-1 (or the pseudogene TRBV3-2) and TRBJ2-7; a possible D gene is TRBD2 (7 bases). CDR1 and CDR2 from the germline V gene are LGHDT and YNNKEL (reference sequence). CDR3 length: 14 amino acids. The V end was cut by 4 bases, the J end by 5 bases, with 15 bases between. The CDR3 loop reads CASSRGGGANEQYF. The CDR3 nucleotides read TGTGCCAGCAGCCGAGGTGGGGGGGCGAACGAGCAGTACTTC.

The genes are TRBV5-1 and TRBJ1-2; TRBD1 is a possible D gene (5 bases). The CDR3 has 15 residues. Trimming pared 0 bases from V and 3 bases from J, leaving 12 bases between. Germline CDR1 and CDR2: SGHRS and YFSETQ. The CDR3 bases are TGCGCCAGCAGCTTGGAGGGGATTCCGGACTATGGCTACACCTTC. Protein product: CASSLEGIPDYGYTF.

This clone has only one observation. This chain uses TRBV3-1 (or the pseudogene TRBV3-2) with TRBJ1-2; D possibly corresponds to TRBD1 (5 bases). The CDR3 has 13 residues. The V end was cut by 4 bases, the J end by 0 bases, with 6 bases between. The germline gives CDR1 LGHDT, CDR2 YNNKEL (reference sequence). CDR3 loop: CASSLTANYGYTF. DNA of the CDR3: TGTGCCAGCAGCCTGACAGCTAACTATGGCTACACCTTC.

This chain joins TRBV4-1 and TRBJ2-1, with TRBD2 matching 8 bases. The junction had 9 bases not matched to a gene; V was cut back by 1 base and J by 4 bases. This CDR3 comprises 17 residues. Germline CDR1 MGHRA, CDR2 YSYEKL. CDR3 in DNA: TGCGCCAGCAGCCAAGTCTACGGGGGGGCCGTTTACAATGAGCAGTTCTTC. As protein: CASSQVYGGAVYNEQFF.

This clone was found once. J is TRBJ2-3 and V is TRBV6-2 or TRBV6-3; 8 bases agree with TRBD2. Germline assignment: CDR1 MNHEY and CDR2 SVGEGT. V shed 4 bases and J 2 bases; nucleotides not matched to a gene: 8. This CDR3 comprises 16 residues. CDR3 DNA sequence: TGTGCCAGCAGTTCCCCTCAGCGGGGGCCCACAGATACGCAGTATTTT. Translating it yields CASSSPQRGPTDTQYF.

CDR3 sequence reads: CASGGSFYEQYF. The CDR3 DNA reads TGTGCTAGTGGCGGGTCCTTCTACGAGCAGTACTTC. This chain uses TRBV12-5 with TRBJ2-7; D is undetermined. Germline values: CDR1 LGHNT, CDR2 FRNRAP. This CDR3 comprises 12 residues. V lost 6 bases and J 3 bases, leaving 9 bases between the germline ends.

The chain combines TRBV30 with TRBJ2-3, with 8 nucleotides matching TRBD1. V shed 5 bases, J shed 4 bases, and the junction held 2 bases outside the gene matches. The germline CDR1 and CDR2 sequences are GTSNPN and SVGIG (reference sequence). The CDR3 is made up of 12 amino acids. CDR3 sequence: CAWAGGPDTQYF. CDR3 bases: TGTGCCTGGGCAGGGGGCCCAGATACGCAGTATTTT.

Written as DNA, the CDR3 is TGTGCCAGCAGCCCAAGACGGAACACTGAAGCTTTCTTT. This encodes CASSPRRNTEAFF. V is TRBV6-5 and J is TRBJ1-1; D not resolved. The CDR3 contains 13 residues. The ends were cut back, 6 bases at V and 1 base at J, with 9 bases in the middle. Germline V gene data show CDR1 as MNHEY and CDR2 as SVGAGI.